The 24 T cell receptor beta chains presented below share a single source sample, sequenced in a study of blood T cell repertoires in COVID-19. TCRdb's copy holds only in-frame clones and misses some; the assay was immunoSEQ multiplex PCR. The sample lists about 94,000 clones; more than 75% were seen once. Input material: peripheral blood. The receptor set was obtained from a human donor with acute or convalescent COVID-19. The donor label of this sample is uncertain.

This clone has only a few counts. This rearrangement joins TRBV7-9 to TRBJ2-7, with D tentatively TRBD2 (5 bases). There are 14 residues in the CDR3. V was trimmed by 2 bases and J by 5 bases, leaving 13 bases between them. The germline gives CDR1 SEHNR, CDR2 FQNEAQ (reference sequence). CDR3 protein: CASSLSGGRDEQYF. The CDR3 bases are TGTGCCAGCAGCTTATCCGGAGGTCGAGACGAGCAGTACTTC.

J is TRBJ1-4 and V is TRBV24-1, with 8 bases fitting TRBD1. Germline trimming cut 7 bases from V and 8 bases from J; bases unmatched to any gene: 8. The CDR3 runs 14 residues. The germline V gene encodes CDR1 KGHDR and CDR2 SFDVKD. CDR3 sequence reads: CATRATGDDEKLFF. The CDR3 DNA follows: TGTGCCACCAGGGCGACAGGGGATGACGAAAAACTGTTTTTT.

The chain has TRBV19 and TRBJ2-2; a possible D gene is TRBD1 (6 bases). Germline CDR1 and CDR2: LNHDA and SQIVND (reference sequence). CDR3 length: 14 residues. Trimming stripped 7 bases from V and 5 bases from J, with 14 bases between. The CDR3 DNA reads as TGTGCCAGTACCAGGGGTAGCGAAACCGGGGAGCTGTTTTTT. It yields the protein CASTRGSETGELFF.

This chain links TRBV9 with TRBJ1-3, with D tentatively TRBD1 (5 bases). The CDR3 has 14 amino acids. The V end lost 2 bases, the J end lost 7 bases, and 13 bases lay between the germline ends. Per germline, CDR1 SGDLS and CDR2 YYNGEE. CDR3 in amino acids: CASSVQVGGNTIYF. CDR3 coding DNA: TGTGCCAGCAGCGTTCAGGTCGGGGGGAACACCATATATTTT.

CDR3 protein: CASSRTGGGGYTF. In DNA, the CDR3 is TGTGCCAGCAGCCGGACAGGGGGCGGGGGCTACACCTTC. The chain joins TRBV3-1 (or the pseudogene TRBV3-2) to TRBJ1-2, with TRBD1 identical over 11 bases. Germline loops: CDR1 LGHDT, CDR2 YNNKEL (reference sequence). The CDR3 has 13 amino acids. The junction had 3 bases not matched to a gene; V was cut back by 4 bases and J by 8 bases.

The rearrangement joins TRBV29-1 to TRBJ1-1; D gene uncertain. This CDR3 has 13 amino acids. Germline V CDR1 and CDR2: SQVTM, ANQGSEA. V was clipped by 4 bases and J by 3 bases, with 12 bases between them. The CDR3 is CSVGTEVYTEAFF. CDR3 sequence (DNA): TGCAGCGTTGGTACCGAGGTATACACTGAAGCTTTCTTT.

The chain combines TRBV5-1 with TRBJ2-7; 8 bases line up with TRBD1. CDR3 length: 13 amino acids. The V gene end was trimmed by 4 bases and the J gene end by 6 bases; junction bases not matched to a gene: 6. Looked up from germline, CDR1 is SGHRS and CDR2 is YFSETQ. CDR3 region: CASSGQGSGEQYF. Here the CDR3 DNA reads TGCGCCAGCAGCGGACAGGGTTCTGGCGAGCAGTACTTC.

The genes are TRBV5-1 and TRBJ1-2, with D perhaps matching TRBD1 (6 bases). The CDR3 spans 14 residues. V lost 2 bases and J 6 bases, leaving 14 bases between the germline ends. Germline loops: CDR1 SGHRS, CDR2 YFSETQ. The CDR3 here is CASSLTGTTDGYTF. CDR3 in DNA: TGCGCCAGCAGCTTAACCGGGACAACAGATGGCTACACCTTC.

The rearrangement uses TRBV10-2 and TRBJ2-7, with 8 bases matching TRBD2. The V gene end was trimmed by 7 bases and the J gene end by 4 bases; junction bases not matched to a gene: 6. The CDR3 sequence is 13 residues long. Germline CDR1 and CDR2: WSHSY and SAAADI. The CDR3 protein is CASTFGGGYEQYF. In nucleotides, the CDR3 is TGCGCCAGCACTTTTGGCGGGGGGTACGAGCAGTACTTC.

This clone has just one count. The rearrangement joins TRBV18 to TRBJ2-1; 11 bases align to TRBD1. V dropped 4 bases and J dropped 5; count of bases not matched to a gene: 4. This CDR3 comprises 15 residues. The germline V gene has CDR1 KGHSH and CDR2 LQKENI. CDR3 loop: CASSRGQGADNEQFF. The CDR3, as DNA: TGTGCCAGCTCACGCGGACAGGGGGCCGACAATGAGCAGTTCTTC.

This clone has a single count. The chain carries TRBV7-3 and TRBJ2-2, with a possible D match to TRBD1 (5 bases). Germline lookup yields CDR1 SGHTA and CDR2 FQGTGA. The CDR3 runs 16 residues. Trimming removed 3 bases from V and 0 bases from J, with 11 bases in between. The chain's CDR3 is CASSFRGRANTGELFF. DNA of the CDR3: TGTGCCAGCAGCTTTAGAGGCAGGGCGAACACCGGGGAGCTGTTTTTT.

This sequence joins TRBV5-1 and TRBJ1-1; D remains unclear. This CDR3 comprises 15 residues. V was shortened by 4 bases and J by 2 bases, with 15 bases between the two germline ends. The germline V gene encodes CDR1 SGHRS and CDR2 YFSETQ. In nucleotides, the CDR3 is TGCGCCAGCAGCACCTCGTTCAGCGTAAACACTGAAGCTTTCTTT. Translated: CASSTSFSVNTEAFF.

The V gene is TRBV4-1, the J gene TRBJ1-2; the match to TRBD1 covers 12 bases. V lost 1 base, J lost 4 bases, and 10 bases stayed unmatched. CDR1 and CDR2 (germline): MGHRA, YSYEKL. This CDR3 has 18 amino acids. CDR3 sequence: CASSQGEGQGALGYGYTF. In DNA, the CDR3 is TGCGCCAGCAGCCAAGGGGAGGGACAGGGGGCCCTCGGCTATGGCTACACCTTC.

The chain is built from TRBV6-2 or TRBV6-3 and TRBJ2-3, with TRBD2 identical over 13 bases. J was trimmed by 6 bases and V by 4 bases; bases with no gene match: 10. Germline V gene data show CDR1 as MNHEY and CDR2 as SVGEGT. The CDR3 is 17 residues long. CDR3 sequence: CASSSNLLAGGVDTQYF. DNA for the CDR3: TGTGCCAGCAGTTCCAACCTACTAGCGGGGGGGGTTGATACGCAGTATTTT.

The chain joins TRBV7-3 to TRBJ1-3, with TRBD1 as a possible D gene (6 bases). CDR3 length: 15 residues. Trimming took off 1 base at V and 2 bases at J, with 9 bases between the two ends. From germline, CDR1 is SGHTA and CDR2 FQGTGA. CDR3 in amino acids: CASSLSWGPGNTIYF. The CDR3 nucleotides read TGTGCCAGCAGCTTAAGTTGGGGGCCTGGAAACACCATATATTTT.

This chain uses TRBV5-1 with TRBJ1-1, with 8 bases aligning to TRBD1. V shed 2 bases and J 1 base; nucleotides not matched to a gene: 4. This CDR3 has 15 residues. The germline V gene has CDR1 SGHRS and CDR2 YFSETQ. The CDR3 loop is CASSFLQGGNTEAFF. For the CDR3, the DNA is TGCGCCAGCAGCTTTTTACAGGGGGGGAACACTGAAGCTTTCTTT.

The chain couples TRBV4-1 to TRBJ1-4, with D unresolved. With 0 bases removed from V and 2 bases from J, the gap between germline ends came to 10 bases. This CDR3 region has 16 residues. The germline V gene encodes CDR1 MGHRA and CDR2 YSYEKL. CDR3 loop: CASSQDYGSTNEKLFF. The CDR3 nucleotides are TGCGCCAGCAGCCAAGATTATGGGAGTACTAATGAAAAACTGTTTTTT.

This chain uses TRBV7-6 with TRBJ1-6; tentatively, D is TRBD1 (6 bases). The V end lost 5 bases, the J end lost 0 bases, and 14 bases lay between the germline ends. The germline CDR1 and CDR2 sequences are SGHVS and FNYEAQ. The CDR3 spans 17 residues. This chain's CDR3 is CASSPGAKSSYNSPLHF. Written as DNA, the CDR3 is TGTGCCAGCAGCCCAGGGGCCAAGAGCTCCTATAATTCACCCCTCCACTTT.

The chain links TRBV4-3 to TRBJ2-2, with D possibly being TRBD1 (5 bases). This CDR3 has 16 residues. Germline assignment: CDR1 LGHNA and CDR2 YSLEER. V lost 3 bases to trimming and J lost 1 base, with 12 bases between them. CDR3 in amino acids: CASSHNYRQNTGELFF. As DNA, the CDR3 is TGCGCCAGCAGCCACAACTACAGGCAGAACACCGGGGAGCTGTTTTTT.

V and J are TRBV7-8 and TRBJ1-2, with D perhaps TRBD1 (5 bases). Germline V gene lookup returns CDR1 SGHVS and CDR2 FQNEAQ. The V end was cut by 2 bases, the J end by 8 bases, with 18 bases between. The CDR3 spans 15 residues. The DNA of the CDR3 is TGTGCCAGCAGCTTAAGGAGGGGAACCACCCCAGGCTACACCTTC. Residues: CASSLRRGTTPGYTF. Looking up the rest from reference TRBV7-8 and TRBJ1-2 gives the full variable domain: GAGVSQSPRYKVAKRGQDVALRCDPISGHVSLFWYQQALGQGPEFLTYFQNEAQLDKSGLPSDRFFAERPEGSVSTLKIQRTQQEDSAVYLCASSLRRGTTPGYTFGSGTRLTVV.

The chain uses TRBV7-3 and TRBJ2-4, with D possibly being TRBD1 (6 bases). There are 13 residues in the CDR3. Between the trimmed V and J ends, which lost 5 bases and 2 bases, there was a span of 7 bases. Germline assignment: CDR1 SGHTA and CDR2 FQGTGA. CDR3 sequence reads: CASSQGPKNIQYF. DNA of the CDR3: TGTGCCAGCAGCCAGGGGCCCAAAAACATTCAGTACTTC.

The CDR3 DNA sequence: TGTGCCAGCAGTCCAACCGGGGTTAACTATGGCTACACCTTC. It encodes CASSPTGVNYGYTF. The chain recombines TRBV28 with TRBJ1-2; D gene ambiguous. V was pared by 5 bases and J by 1 base, with 11 bases between. The CDR3 is 14 residues long. The germline V gene has CDR1 MDHEN and CDR2 SYDVKM.

The chain joins TRBV6-6 to TRBJ2-7, with 9 bases lining up with TRBD1. J gave up 5 bases and V 6 bases, and 14 bases lay outside the gene matches. The CDR3 spans 16 residues. The germline gives CDR1 MNHNY, CDR2 SVGAGI (reference sequence). The CDR3, as DNA: TGTGCCAGCAGAACCACAGGGACAGGGCTAATCCACGAGCAGTACTTC. Translating gives CASRTTGTGLIHEQYF.

The sample holds one count of this clone. The chain joins TRBV5-1 to TRBJ2-5, with TRBD2 matching over 7 bases. Germline V gene data show CDR1 as SGHRS and CDR2 as YFSETQ. The CDR3 extends over 14 amino acids. Trimming cost V 0 bases and J 5 bases; bases outside gene matches: 4. The chain's CDR3 is CASSLAAGVETQYF. The DNA for the CDR3 is TGCGCCAGCAGCTTGGCTGCGGGGGTGGAGACCCAGTACTTC.